This TCR beta chain was obtained from a study of shared clonotypes between healthy human individuals. Measured with immunoSEQ multiplex PCR; TCRdb has only the in-frame clones, and not every one. The repertoire holds 2 million to 2.5 million clones, with roughly 94% as singletons. The receptor was isolated from a man aged 18 to 29 in good health. Sequenced input: naive CD4+ T cells sorted from blood. Subset given: CD45RA+ positively selected.

The CDR3 coding sequence is TGTGCCAGCAGCAAAGGCCCCCGGGACAGATTTTCACCCCTCCACTTT. Translation gives CASSKGPRDRFSPLHF. This chain connects TRBV21-1 to TRBJ1-6; the D call in the table, TRBD1, was not verified against the DNA. TRBV21-1 has pseudogene status. The CDR3 has 16 residues.